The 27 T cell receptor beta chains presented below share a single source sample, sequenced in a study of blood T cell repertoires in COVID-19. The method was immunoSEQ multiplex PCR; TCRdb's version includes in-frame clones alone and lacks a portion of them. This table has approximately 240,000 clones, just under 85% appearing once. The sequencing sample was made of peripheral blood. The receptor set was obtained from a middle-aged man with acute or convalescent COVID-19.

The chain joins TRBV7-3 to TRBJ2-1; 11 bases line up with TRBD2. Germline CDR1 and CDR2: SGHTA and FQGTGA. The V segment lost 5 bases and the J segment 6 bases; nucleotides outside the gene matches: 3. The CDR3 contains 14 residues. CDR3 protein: CASSLAGGFNEQFF. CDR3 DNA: TGTGCCAGCAGCCTAGCGGGAGGCTTCAATGAGCAGTTCTTC.

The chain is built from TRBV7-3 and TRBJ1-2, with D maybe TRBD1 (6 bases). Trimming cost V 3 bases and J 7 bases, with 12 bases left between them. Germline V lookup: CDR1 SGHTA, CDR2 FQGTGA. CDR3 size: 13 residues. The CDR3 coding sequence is TGTGCCAGCAGCTTGAACAGGGCCGGTGGCTACACCTTC. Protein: CASSLNRAGGYTF.

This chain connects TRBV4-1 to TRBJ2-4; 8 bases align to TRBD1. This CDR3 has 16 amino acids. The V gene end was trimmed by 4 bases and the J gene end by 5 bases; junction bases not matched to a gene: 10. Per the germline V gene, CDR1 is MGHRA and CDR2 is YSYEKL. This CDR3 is CASSRPGQAPQNIQYF. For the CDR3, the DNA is TGCGCCAGCAGCCGTCCGGGACAGGCGCCCCAAAACATTCAGTACTTC.

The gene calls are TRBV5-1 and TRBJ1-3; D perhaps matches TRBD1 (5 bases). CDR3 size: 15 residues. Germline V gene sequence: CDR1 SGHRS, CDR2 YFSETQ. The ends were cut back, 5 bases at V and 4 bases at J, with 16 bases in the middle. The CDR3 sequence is CASRSTDISGNTIYF. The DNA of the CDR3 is TGCGCCAGCAGGAGCACGGACATTTCGGGAAACACCATATATTTT.

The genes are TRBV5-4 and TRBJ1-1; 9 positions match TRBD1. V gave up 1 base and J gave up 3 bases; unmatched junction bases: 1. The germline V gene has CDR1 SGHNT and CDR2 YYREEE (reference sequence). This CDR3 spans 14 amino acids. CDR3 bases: TGTGCCAGCAGCTTGAACAGGGGGCACACTGAAGCTTTCTTT. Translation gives CASSLNRGHTEAFF.

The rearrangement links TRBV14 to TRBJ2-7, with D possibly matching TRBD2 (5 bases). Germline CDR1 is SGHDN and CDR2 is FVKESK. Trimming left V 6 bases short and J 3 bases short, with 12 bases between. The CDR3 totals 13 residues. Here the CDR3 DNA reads TGTGCCAGCAGTCCCTTGGCGGGCTACGAGCAGTACTTC. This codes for CASSPLAGYEQYF.

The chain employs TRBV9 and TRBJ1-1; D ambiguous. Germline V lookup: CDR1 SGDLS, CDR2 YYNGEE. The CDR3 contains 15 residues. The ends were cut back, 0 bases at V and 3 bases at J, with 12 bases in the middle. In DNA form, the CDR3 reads TGTGCCAGCAGCGTAGGGAGACTCGGGGACACTGAAGCTTTCTTT. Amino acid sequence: CASSVGRLGDTEAFF.

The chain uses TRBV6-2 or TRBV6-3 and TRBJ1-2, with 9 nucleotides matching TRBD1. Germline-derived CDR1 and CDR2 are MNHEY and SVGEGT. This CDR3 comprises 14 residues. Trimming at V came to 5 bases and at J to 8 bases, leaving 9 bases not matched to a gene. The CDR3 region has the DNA TGTGCCAGCAGTCCACGGGGACAGGGCGACGGCTACACCTTC. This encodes CASSPRGQGDGYTF.

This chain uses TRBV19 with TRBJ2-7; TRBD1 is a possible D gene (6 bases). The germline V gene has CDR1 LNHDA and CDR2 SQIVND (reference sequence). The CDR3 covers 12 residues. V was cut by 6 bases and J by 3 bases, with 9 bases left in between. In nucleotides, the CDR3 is TGTGCCAGTAGGGACAGTGGCTACGAGCAGTACTTC. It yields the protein CASRDSGYEQYF.

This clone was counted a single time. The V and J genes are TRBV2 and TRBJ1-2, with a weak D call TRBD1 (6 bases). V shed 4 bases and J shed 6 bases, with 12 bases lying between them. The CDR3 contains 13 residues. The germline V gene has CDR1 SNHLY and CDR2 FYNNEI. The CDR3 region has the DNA TGTGCCAGCAGTGGGACAGCGAAGGATGGCTACACCTTC. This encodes CASSGTAKDGYTF.

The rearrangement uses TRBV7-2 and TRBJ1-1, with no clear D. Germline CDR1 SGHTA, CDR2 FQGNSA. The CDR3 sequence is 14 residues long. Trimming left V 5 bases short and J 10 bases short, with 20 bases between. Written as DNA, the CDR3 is TGTGCCAGCAGCAGACAAAGCTTTGAAGGGAGAGCTTTCTTT. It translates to CASSRQSFEGRAFF.

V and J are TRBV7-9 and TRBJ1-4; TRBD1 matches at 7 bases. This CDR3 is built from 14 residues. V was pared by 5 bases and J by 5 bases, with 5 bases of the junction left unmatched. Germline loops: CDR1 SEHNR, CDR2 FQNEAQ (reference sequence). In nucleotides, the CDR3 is TGTGCCAGCAGCGGATCCAGGGGGAATGAAAAACTGTTTTTT. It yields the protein CASSGSRGNEKLFF.

As DNA, the CDR3 is TGTGCCACCAGTCCTGGGACAAATGGAAACACCATATATTTT. This codes for CATSPGTNGNTIYF. This chain links TRBV24-1 with TRBJ1-3, with D perhaps matching TRBD1 (6 bases). Trimming took 6 bases from V and 3 from J, leaving 11 bases between them. Germline V gene lookup returns CDR1 KGHDR and CDR2 SFDVKD. This CDR3 contains 14 residues.

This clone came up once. The CDR3 coding sequence is TGTGCCAGCAGCTTAGAATTGGTAGGGGGCCTATCCTACGAGCAGTACTTC. Protein product: CASSLELVGGLSYEQYF. This chain links TRBV11-2 with TRBJ2-7, with 7 bases that match TRBD1. The CDR3 has 17 amino acids. In germline, CDR1 is SGHAT, CDR2 FQNNGV. The junction had 9 bases not matched to a gene; V was cut back by 0 bases and J by 1 base. The full variable domain, with the rest looked up from reference TRBV11-2 and TRBJ2-7, is EAGVAQSPRYKIIEKRQSVAFWCNPISGHATLYWYQQILGQGPKLLIQFQNNGVVDDSQLPKDRFSAERLKGVDSTLKIQPAKLEDSAVYLCASSLELVGGLSYEQYFGPGTRLTVT.

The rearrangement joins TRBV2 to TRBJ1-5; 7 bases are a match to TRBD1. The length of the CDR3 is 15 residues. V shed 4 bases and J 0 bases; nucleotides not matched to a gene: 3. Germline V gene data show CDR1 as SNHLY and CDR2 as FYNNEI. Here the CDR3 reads CASSGGDSSNQPQHF. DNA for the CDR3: TGTGCCAGCAGTGGTGGGGACAGTAGCAATCAGCCCCAGCATTTT.

The CDR3 sequence: CASTGFSEQFF. The CDR3 DNA follows: TGTGCCAGCACAGGATTCAGTGAGCAGTTCTTC. The V call is TRBV2, the J call TRBJ2-1; D unclear. Germline V lookup: CDR1 SNHLY, CDR2 FYNNEI. V was shortened by 7 bases and J by 9 bases, with 10 bases between the two germline ends. CDR3 length equals 11 residues.

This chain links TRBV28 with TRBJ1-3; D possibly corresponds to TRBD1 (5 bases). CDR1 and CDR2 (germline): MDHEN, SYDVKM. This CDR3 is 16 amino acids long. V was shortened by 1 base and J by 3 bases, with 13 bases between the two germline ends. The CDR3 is CASSLSVSGGGNTIYF. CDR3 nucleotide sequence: TGTGCCAGCAGTTTATCTGTCAGCGGGGGTGGAAACACCATATATTTT.

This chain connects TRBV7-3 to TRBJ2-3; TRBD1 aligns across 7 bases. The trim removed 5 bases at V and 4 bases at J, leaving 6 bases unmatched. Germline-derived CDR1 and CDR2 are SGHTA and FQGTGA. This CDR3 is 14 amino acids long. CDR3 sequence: CASSQSGQADTQYF. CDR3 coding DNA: TGTGCCAGCAGCCAATCAGGACAGGCAGATACGCAGTATTTT.

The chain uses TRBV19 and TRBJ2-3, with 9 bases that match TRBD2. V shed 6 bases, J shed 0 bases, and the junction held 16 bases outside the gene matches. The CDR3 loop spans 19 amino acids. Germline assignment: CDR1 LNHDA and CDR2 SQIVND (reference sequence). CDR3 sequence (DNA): TGTGCCAGTAGCATGACTAGCGGACAGATATTGACTAGCACAGATACGCAGTATTTT. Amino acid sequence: CASSMTSGQILTSTDTQYF.

DNA for the CDR3: TGTGCCAGCAGCCCGGACAGGGGACCGAACTATGGCTACACCTTC. Protein sequence: CASSPDRGPNYGYTF. The chain employs TRBV11-2 and TRBJ1-2; 9 bases line up with TRBD1. V lost 5 bases and J lost 2; bases outside the gene matches: 6. This CDR3 spans 15 amino acids. The germline gives CDR1 SGHAT, CDR2 FQNNGV.

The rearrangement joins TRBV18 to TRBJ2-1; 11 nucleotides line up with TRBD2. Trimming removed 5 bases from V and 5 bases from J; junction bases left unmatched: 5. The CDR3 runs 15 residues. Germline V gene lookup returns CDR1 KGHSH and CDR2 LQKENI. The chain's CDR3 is CASSTGLAVNNEQFF. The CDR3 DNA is TGTGCCAGCTCAACGGGACTAGCGGTTAACAATGAGCAGTTCTTC.

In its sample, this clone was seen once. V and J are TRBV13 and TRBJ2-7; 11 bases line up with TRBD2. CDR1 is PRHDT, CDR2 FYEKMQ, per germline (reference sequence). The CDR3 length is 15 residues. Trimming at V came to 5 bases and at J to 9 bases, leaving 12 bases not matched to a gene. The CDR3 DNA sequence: TGTGCCAGCAGCCAACTAGCGGGAGAAAATAGTGTGCAGTACTTC. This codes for CASSQLAGENSVQYF.

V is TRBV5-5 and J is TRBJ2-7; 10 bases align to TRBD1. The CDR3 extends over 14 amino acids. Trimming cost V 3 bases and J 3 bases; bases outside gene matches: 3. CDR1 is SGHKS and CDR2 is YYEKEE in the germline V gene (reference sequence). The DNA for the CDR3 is TGTGCCAGCAGCTGGGGACAGGGGATCTACGAGCAGTACTTC. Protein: CASSWGQGIYEQYF. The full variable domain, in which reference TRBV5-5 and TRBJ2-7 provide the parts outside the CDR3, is DAGVTQSPTHLIKTRGQQVTLRCSPISGHKSVSWYQQVLGQGPQFIFQYYEKEERGRGNFPDRFSARQFPNYSSELNVNALLLGDSALYLCASSWGQGIYEQYFGPGTRLTVT.

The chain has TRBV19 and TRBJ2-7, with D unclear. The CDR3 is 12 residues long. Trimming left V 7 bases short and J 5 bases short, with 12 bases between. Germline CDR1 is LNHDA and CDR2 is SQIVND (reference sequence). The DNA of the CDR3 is TGTGCCAGTATTGGCGGCGGCCACGAGCAGTACTTC. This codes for CASIGGGHEQYF.

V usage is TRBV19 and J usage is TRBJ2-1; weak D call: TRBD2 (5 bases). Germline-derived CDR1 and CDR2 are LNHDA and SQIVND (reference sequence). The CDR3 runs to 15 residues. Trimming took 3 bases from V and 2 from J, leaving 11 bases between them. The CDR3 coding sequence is TGTGCCAGTAGTATGCCGGGGAGAACCTACAATGAGCAGTTCTTC. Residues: CASSMPGRTYNEQFF.

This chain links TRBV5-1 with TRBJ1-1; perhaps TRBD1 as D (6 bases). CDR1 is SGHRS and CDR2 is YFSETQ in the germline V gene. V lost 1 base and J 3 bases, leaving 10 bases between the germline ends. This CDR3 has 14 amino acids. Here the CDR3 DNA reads TGCGCCAGCAGCTTGTCAGGGGCCCACACTGAAGCTTTCTTT. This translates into CASSLSGAHTEAFF. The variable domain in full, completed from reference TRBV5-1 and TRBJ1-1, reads KAGVTQTPRYLIKTRGQQVTLSCSPISGHRSVSWYQQTPGQGLQFLFEYFSETQRNKGNFPGRFSGRQFSNSRSEMNVSTLELGDSALYLCASSLSGAHTEAFFGQGTRLTVV.

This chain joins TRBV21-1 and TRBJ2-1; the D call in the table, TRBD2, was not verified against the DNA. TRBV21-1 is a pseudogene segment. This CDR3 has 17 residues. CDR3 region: CASSKADFPSSYNEQFF. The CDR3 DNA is TGTGCCAGCAGCAAAGCTGACTTCCCCAGCTCCTACAATGAGCAGTTCTTC.